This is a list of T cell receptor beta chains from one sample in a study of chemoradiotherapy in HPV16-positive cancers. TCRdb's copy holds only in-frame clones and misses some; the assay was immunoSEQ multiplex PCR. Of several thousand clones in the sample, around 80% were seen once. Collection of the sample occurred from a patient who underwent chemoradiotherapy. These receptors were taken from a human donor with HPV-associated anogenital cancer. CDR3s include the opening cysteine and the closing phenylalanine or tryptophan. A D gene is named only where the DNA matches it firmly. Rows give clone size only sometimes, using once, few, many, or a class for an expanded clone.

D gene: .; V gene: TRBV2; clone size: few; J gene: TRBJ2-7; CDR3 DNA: TGTGCCAGCAGGGAAAGCCGGGGACCGTACTACGAGCAGTACTTC; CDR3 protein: CASRESRGPYYEQYF
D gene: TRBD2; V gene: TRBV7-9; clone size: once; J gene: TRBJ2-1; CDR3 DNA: TGTGCCAGCAGCTTATTAGCGGGGGTCTACAATGAGCAGTTCTTC; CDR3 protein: CASSLLAGVYNEQFF
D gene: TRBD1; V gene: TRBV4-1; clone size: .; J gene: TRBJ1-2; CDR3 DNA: TGCGCCAGCAGCCTCGGAGACAGGGGGCGTGAGGACTATGGCTACACCTTC; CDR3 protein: CASSLGDRGREDYGYTF
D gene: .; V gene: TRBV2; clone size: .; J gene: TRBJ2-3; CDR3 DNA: TGTGCCAGCAGTGAAGGTCTTGGGTTACGTTTAGATACGCAGTATTTT; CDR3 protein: CASSEGLGLRLDTQYF
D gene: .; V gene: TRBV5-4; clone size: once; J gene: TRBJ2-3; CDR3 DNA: TGTGCCAGCAGTTTCCTGGATACGCAGTATTTT; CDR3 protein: CASSFLDTQYF
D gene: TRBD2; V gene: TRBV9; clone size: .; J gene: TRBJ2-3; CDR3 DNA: TGTGCCAGCAGCCTGCTAGGGACTAGCGGATATACGCAGTATTTT; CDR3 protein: CASSLLGTSGYTQYF
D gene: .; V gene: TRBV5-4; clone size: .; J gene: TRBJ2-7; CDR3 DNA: TGTGCCAGCAGCTGGGACCCCCGTTCCTCCTACGAGCAGTACTTC; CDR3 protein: CASSWDPRSSYEQYF
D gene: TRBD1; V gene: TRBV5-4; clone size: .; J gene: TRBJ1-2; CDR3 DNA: TGTGCCAGCAGCCTGGGACAGGGTTTCGTCTATGGCTACACCTTC; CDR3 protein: CASSLGQGFVYGYTF
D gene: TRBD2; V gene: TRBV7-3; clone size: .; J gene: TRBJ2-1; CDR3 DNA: TGTGCCAGCAGCATCGGGGGGAACTACAATGAGCAGTTCTTC; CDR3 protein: CASSIGGNYNEQFF
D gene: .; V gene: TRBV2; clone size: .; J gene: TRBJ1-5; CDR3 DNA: TGTGCCAGCACCCAGGGAAGCAATCAGCCCCAGCATTTT; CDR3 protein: CASTQGSNQPQHF
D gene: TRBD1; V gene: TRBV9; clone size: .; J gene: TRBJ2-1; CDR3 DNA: TGTGCCAGCAGCGCCCAAGGACAGGGCTACAATGAGCAGTTCTTC; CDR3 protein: CASSAQGQGYNEQFF
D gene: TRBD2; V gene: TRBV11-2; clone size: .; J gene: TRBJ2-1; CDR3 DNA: TGTGCCAGCAGCTGGGGGGGAGGGGTCAATGAGCAGTTCTTC; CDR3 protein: CASSWGGGVNEQFF
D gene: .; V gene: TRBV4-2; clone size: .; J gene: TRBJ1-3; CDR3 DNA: TGTGCCAGCAGCCAAGATCGTGCAGGGGGAAACACCATATATTTT; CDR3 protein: CASSQDRAGGNTIYF
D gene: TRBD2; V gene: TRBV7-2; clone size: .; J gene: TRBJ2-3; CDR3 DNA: TGTGCCAGCAGAGAGACTAGCGGGAAAGATACGCAGTATTTT; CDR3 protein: CASRETSGKDTQYF
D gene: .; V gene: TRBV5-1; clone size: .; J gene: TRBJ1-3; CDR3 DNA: TGCGCCAGCAGCCCCGAGTTTAGCTCTGGAAACACCATATATTTT; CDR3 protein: CASSPEFSSGNTIYF
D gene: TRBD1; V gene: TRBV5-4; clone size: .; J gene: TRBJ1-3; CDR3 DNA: TGTGCCAGCAGCCCCCTCCCGGGACAGGGTGTGGGAAACACCATATATTTT; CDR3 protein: CASSPLPGQGVGNTIYF
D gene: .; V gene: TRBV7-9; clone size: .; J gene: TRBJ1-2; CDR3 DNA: TGTGCCAGCAGCCTGGCTGGCTACACCTTC; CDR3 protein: CASSLAGYTF
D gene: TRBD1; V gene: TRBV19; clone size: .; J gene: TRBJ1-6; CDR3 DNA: TGTGCCAGTAGTATCCTGGGACAGGGTAATTCACCCCTCCACTTT; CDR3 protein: CASSILGQGNSPLHF
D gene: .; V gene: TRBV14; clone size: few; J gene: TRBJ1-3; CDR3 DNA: TGTGCCAGCAGCCAAGATTGGGGATCTGGAAACACCATATATTTT; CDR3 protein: CASSQDWGSGNTIYF
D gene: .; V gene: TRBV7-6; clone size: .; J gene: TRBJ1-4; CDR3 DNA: TGTGCCAGCAGCTTCCCTCTTGGGGAAAAACTGTTTTTT; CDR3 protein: CASSFPLGEKLFF
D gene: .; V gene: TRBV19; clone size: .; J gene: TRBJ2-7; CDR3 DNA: TGTGCCAGTAGTATAGGACACCTCTACGAGCAGTACTTC; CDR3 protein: CASSIGHLYEQYF
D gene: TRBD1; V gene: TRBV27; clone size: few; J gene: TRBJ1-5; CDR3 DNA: TGTGCCAGCAGTACCAGGACAGGTCTGGGGTATCAGCCCCAGCATTTT; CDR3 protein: CASSTRTGLGYQPQHF
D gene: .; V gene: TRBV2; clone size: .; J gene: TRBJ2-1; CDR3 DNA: TGTGCCTCCGAGGGGGGCATCGGGGCCTACAATGAGCAGTTCTTC; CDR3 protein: CASEGGIGAYNEQFF
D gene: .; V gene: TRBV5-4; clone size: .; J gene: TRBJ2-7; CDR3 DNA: TGTGCCAGCAGCTTGTTGAACGAGCAGTACTTC; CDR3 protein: CASSLLNEQYF
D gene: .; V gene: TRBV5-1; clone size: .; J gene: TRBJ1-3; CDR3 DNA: TGCGCCAGCAGCTTGATCGGCTCTGGAAACACCATATATTTT; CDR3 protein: CASSLIGSGNTIYF
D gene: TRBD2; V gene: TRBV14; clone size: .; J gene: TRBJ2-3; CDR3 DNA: TGTGCCAGCAGACCAACTCTAGCGGGGCCTACAGATACGCAGTATTTT; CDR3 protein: CASRPTLAGPTDTQYF
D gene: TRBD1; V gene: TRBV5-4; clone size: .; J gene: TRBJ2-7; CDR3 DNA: TGTGCCAGCAGCTTGGACAGGGGCGGTTACGAGCAGTACTTC; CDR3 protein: CASSLDRGGYEQYF
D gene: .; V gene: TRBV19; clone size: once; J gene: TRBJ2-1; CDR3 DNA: TGTGCCAGTAGTATCATTCCAGGGAAGGATGAGCAGTTCTTC; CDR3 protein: CASSIIPGKDEQFF
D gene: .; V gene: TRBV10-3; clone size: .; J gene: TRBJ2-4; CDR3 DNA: TGTGCCAGCGGGAATCCGGACATTCAGTACTTC; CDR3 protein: CASGNPDIQYF
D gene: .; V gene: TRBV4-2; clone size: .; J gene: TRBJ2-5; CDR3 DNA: TGTGCCAGCAGCCGGGAGGTGGGGGGGCAGGAGACCCAGTACTTC; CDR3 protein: CASSREVGGQETQYF
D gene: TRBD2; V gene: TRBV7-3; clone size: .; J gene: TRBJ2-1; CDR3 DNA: TGTGCCAGCAGCTTGACGGGACTAGCGGGGGGGGGTTCCTACAATGAGCAGTTCTTC; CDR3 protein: CASSLTGLAGGGSYNEQFF
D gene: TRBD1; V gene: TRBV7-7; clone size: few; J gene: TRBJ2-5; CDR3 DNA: TGTGCTAGCAGCCGAACAGGGGAGAATCGAGAGACCCAGTACTTC; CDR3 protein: CASSRTGENRETQYF